A selection of T cell receptor beta chains follows, all from one sample in a study of T-cell reconstitution after alpha-beta-depleted transplantation in children. A single record per CDR3 protein comes from TCRdb applying MiXCR to the PCR reads. This table has fewer than 250,000 distinct CDR3 sequences, more than 15% appearing once. This material consisted of PBMCs, mostly from graft donor cells, taken 360 days after TCRalphabeta/CD19-depleted stem cell transplant. All receptors derive from a male patient between 2 and 10 years old who had a stem cell transplant for acute lymphoblastic leukemia, so the T cells may come from the graft donor. The CDR3 runs from the conserved cysteine through the conserved F or W. Each record gives: CDR3 DNA, CDR3 protein, D gene, J gene, V gene, clone size. D genes are given only for firm matches. A clone size is listed for some rows: how often the clone was seen (once, few, many), or a class if it is expanded.

cdr3_nt: TGCGCCAGCAGCTTGACAGGGGGAATATTACGTAGCACCGGGGAGCTGTTTTTT
cdr3_aa: CASSLTGGILRSTGELFF
d_call: TRBD1
j_call: TRBJ2-2
v_call: TRBV5-1
clone_size: few

cdr3_nt: TGTGCCACCAGTGACAGGACCCTCACAGATACGCAGTATTTT
cdr3_aa: CATSDRTLTDTQYF
d_call: .
j_call: TRBJ2-3
v_call: TRBV24-1
clone_size: .

cdr3_nt: TGTGCCAGCTCGGTACAGGGGGCGCGGGACAATGAGCAGTTCTTC
cdr3_aa: CASSVQGARDNEQFF
d_call: TRBD1
j_call: TRBJ2-1
v_call: TRBV18
clone_size: .

cdr3_nt: TGTGCCAGCAGTTACGCCGGGACTAGCGTCAATGAGCAGTTCTTC
cdr3_aa: CASSYAGTSVNEQFF
d_call: TRBD2
j_call: TRBJ2-1
v_call: TRBV6-2/TRBV6-3
clone_size: few

cdr3_nt: TGTGCCAGCAGCGATAGCGGGGGGGGCTACAATGAGCAGTTCTTC
cdr3_aa: CASSDSGGGYNEQFF
d_call: TRBD2
j_call: TRBJ2-1
v_call: TRBV7-3
clone_size: .

cdr3_nt: TGCGCCAGCAGCCAAGAGAGGACTAGCTTCTACGAGCAGTACTTC
cdr3_aa: CASSQERTSFYEQYF
d_call: TRBD2
j_call: TRBJ2-7
v_call: TRBV4-3
clone_size: .

cdr3_nt: TGCGCCAGCAGCCAAGAGTCTGGGAGGGGTGATGGGGATACGCAGTATTTT
cdr3_aa: CASSQESGRGDGDTQYF
d_call: TRBD2
j_call: TRBJ2-3
v_call: TRBV4-1
clone_size: .

cdr3_nt: TGTGCCAGCAGCTCCTCGGCCTATAATTCACCCCTCCACTTT
cdr3_aa: CASSSSAYNSPLHF
d_call: .
j_call: TRBJ1-6
v_call: TRBV6-2/TRBV6-3
clone_size: few

cdr3_nt: TGCGCCAGCACGTCTGTCGTATTCACAGATACGCAGTATTTT
cdr3_aa: CASTSVVFTDTQYF
d_call: .
j_call: TRBJ2-3
v_call: TRBV10-2
clone_size: few

cdr3_nt: TGTGCCTGGACCCCCGCTAGCGGGGGGTGGAATGAGCAGTTCTTC
cdr3_aa: CAWTPASGGWNEQFF
d_call: TRBD2
j_call: TRBJ2-1
v_call: TRBV30
clone_size: few

cdr3_nt: TGCAGTGCTAGAGTCCCTAGACTAGAGAGTACCTACAATGAGCAGTTCTTC
cdr3_aa: CSARVPRLESTYNEQFF
d_call: .
j_call: TRBJ2-1
v_call: TRBV20-1
clone_size: .

cdr3_nt: TGCAGTGCTAGAGATCTTAGGACTAGTATGTCTGAGCAGTTCTTC
cdr3_aa: CSARDLRTSMSEQFF
d_call: TRBD2
j_call: TRBJ2-1
v_call: TRBV20-1
clone_size: few

cdr3_nt: TGCGCCAGCAGCTCGGGACTAGCGGAATACAATGAGCAGTTCTTC
cdr3_aa: CASSSGLAEYNEQFF
d_call: TRBD2
j_call: TRBJ2-1
v_call: TRBV5-1
clone_size: .

cdr3_nt: TGCGCCAGCAGCCAAGTGGGGGGGGGGCCCTACAATGAGCAGTTCTTC
cdr3_aa: CASSQVGGGPYNEQFF
d_call: .
j_call: TRBJ2-1
v_call: TRBV4-3
clone_size: many

cdr3_nt: TGCGCCAGCAGCTTAAGGGGCGGGGACTACAATGAGCAGTTCTTC
cdr3_aa: CASSLRGGDYNEQFF
d_call: .
j_call: TRBJ2-1
v_call: TRBV5-1
clone_size: many

cdr3_nt: TGTGCCAGCAGTTCAAAATCCCGTATCGAGCAGTACTTC
cdr3_aa: CASSSKSRIEQYF
d_call: .
j_call: TRBJ2-7
v_call: TRBV27
clone_size: .

cdr3_nt: TGCGCCAGCAGCTTGGACGGGGTTGCAGGGTGGACCCAGTACTTC
cdr3_aa: CASSLDGVAGWTQYF
d_call: .
j_call: TRBJ2-5
v_call: TRBV5-1
clone_size: .

cdr3_nt: TGTGCCAGCAGTGAAGACAGGGCGGCTTTCTTT
cdr3_aa: CASSEDRAAFF
d_call: .
j_call: TRBJ1-1
v_call: TRBV2
clone_size: .

cdr3_nt: TGTGCCAGCAGTTCCCTCGGGGACGGATCCTACGAGCAGTACTTC
cdr3_aa: CASSSLGDGSYEQYF
d_call: .
j_call: TRBJ2-7
v_call: TRBV27
clone_size: many

cdr3_nt: TGTGCCAGCTCACCAAGGAGGGAGACCGGGGAGCTGTTTTTT
cdr3_aa: CASSPRRETGELFF
d_call: .
j_call: TRBJ2-2
v_call: TRBV18
clone_size: .

cdr3_nt: TGTGCCAGCAGGGGGATACTAGCGGATCCCTACGAGCAGTACTTC
cdr3_aa: CASRGILADPYEQYF
d_call: TRBD2
j_call: TRBJ2-7
v_call: TRBV12-3/TRBV12-4
clone_size: .

cdr3_nt: TGTGCCAGCAGTGACACAGGGGCCTACGAGCAGTACTTC
cdr3_aa: CASSDTGAYEQYF
d_call: TRBD1
j_call: TRBJ2-7
v_call: TRBV2
clone_size: many

cdr3_nt: TGTGCCAGCAGGCCCCCAGGACTAACAGGCGAGACCCAGTACTTC
cdr3_aa: CASRPPGLTGETQYF
d_call: .
j_call: TRBJ2-5
v_call: TRBV11-2
clone_size: .

cdr3_nt: TGCGCCAGCAGCTTGGCTTGGGACAGCGATGGCTACACCTTC
cdr3_aa: CASSLAWDSDGYTF
d_call: TRBD1
j_call: TRBJ1-2
v_call: TRBV5-1
clone_size: .

cdr3_nt: TGCGCCAGCAGCCAAGAGATTTTGACTAGCGGGAGGATCTACGAGCAGTACTTC
cdr3_aa: CASSQEILTSGRIYEQYF
d_call: TRBD2
j_call: TRBJ2-7
v_call: TRBV4-3
clone_size: few

cdr3_nt: TGTGCCAGCAGCTTGGAAATCTATACAGATACGCAGTATTTT
cdr3_aa: CASSLEIYTDTQYF
d_call: .
j_call: TRBJ2-3
v_call: TRBV7-2
clone_size: .

cdr3_nt: TGTGCCAGCAGCAACAGGGGGAACGGGGAGCTGTTTTTT
cdr3_aa: CASSNRGNGELFF
d_call: TRBD1
j_call: TRBJ2-2
v_call: TRBV12-3/TRBV12-4
clone_size: .

cdr3_nt: TGTGCCAGCAGCGGTGCGGGGGGCGACACCGGGGAGCTGTTTTTT
cdr3_aa: CASSGAGGDTGELFF
d_call: TRBD2
j_call: TRBJ2-2
v_call: TRBV9
clone_size: many

cdr3_nt: TGTGCCAGCAGCTTAGGAGGACAAGGGCTGGAAGAAAAACTGTTTTTT
cdr3_aa: CASSLGGQGLEEKLFF
d_call: .
j_call: TRBJ1-4
v_call: TRBV7-9
clone_size: many

cdr3_nt: TGCGCCAGCAGTGATTGGGGGACAGGCGCCGAAGAGACCCAGTACTTC
cdr3_aa: CASSDWGTGAEETQYF
d_call: TRBD1
j_call: TRBJ2-5
v_call: TRBV10-2
clone_size: few

cdr3_nt: TGCAGCATTGAGGTCAGGGTGAACACTGAAGCTTTCTTT
cdr3_aa: CSIEVRVNTEAFF
d_call: .
j_call: TRBJ1-1
v_call: TRBV29-1
clone_size: few

cdr3_nt: TGTGCCAGCAGTTACTCGACCGTCCCTAGCGGGGGGAACTACAATGAGCAGTTCTTC
cdr3_aa: CASSYSTVPSGGNYNEQFF
d_call: TRBD2
j_call: TRBJ2-1
v_call: TRBV6-2/TRBV6-3
clone_size: few

cdr3_nt: TGTGCCAGCAGTGGGGACTGGATCTCCTACAATGAGCAGTTCTTC
cdr3_aa: CASSGDWISYNEQFF
d_call: .
j_call: TRBJ2-1
v_call: TRBV12-3/TRBV12-4
clone_size: .

cdr3_nt: TGCAGCGTGCAAGAGGGGGGTTGGCATGAGCAGTTCTTC
cdr3_aa: CSVQEGGWHEQFF
d_call: .
j_call: TRBJ2-1
v_call: TRBV29-1
clone_size: many

cdr3_nt: TGCAGCGTTGACGACCCCATAAACGCTTTCTTT
cdr3_aa: CSVDDPINAFF
d_call: .
j_call: TRBJ1-1
v_call: TRBV29-1
clone_size: many

cdr3_nt: TGTGCCAGCAGCAGACAGGGAGGTGTGGTGAACACCGGGGAGCTGTTTTTT
cdr3_aa: CASSRQGGVVNTGELFF
d_call: .
j_call: TRBJ2-2
v_call: TRBV7-9
clone_size: .

cdr3_nt: TGCGCCAGCCTAAAACAAGGATTGGCCCTGGAACTGTTTTTT
cdr3_aa: CASLKQGLALELFF
d_call: .
j_call: TRBJ1-4
v_call: TRBV10-2
clone_size: .

cdr3_nt: TGTGCCAGCTCCGGACCCGGAACCTACGAGCAGTACTTC
cdr3_aa: CASSGPGTYEQYF
d_call: .
j_call: TRBJ2-7
v_call: TRBV28
clone_size: .

cdr3_nt: TGTGCCAGCAGCCTCGACAGGAGGACTGAAGCTTTCTTT
cdr3_aa: CASSLDRRTEAFF
d_call: .
j_call: TRBJ1-1
v_call: TRBV3-1
clone_size: .

cdr3_nt: TGTGCCAGCAGATCAGGGACAGGGGCGACCCAGTACTTC
cdr3_aa: CASRSGTGATQYF
d_call: TRBD1
j_call: TRBJ2-5
v_call: TRBV12-3/TRBV12-4
clone_size: many

cdr3_nt: TGTGCCAGCAATCTCAACGGGGGGGCAGGGGAGACCCAGTACTTC
cdr3_aa: CASNLNGGAGETQYF
d_call: .
j_call: TRBJ2-5
v_call: TRBV21-1
clone_size: .

cdr3_nt: TGTGCCATCAGTGGGACGACTCCGGGTGGCTACACCTTC
cdr3_aa: CAISGTTPGGYTF
d_call: .
j_call: TRBJ1-2
v_call: TRBV10-3
clone_size: once

cdr3_nt: TGTGCCAGTAGTCCCTCTCGACAGGGCAATCAGCCCCAGCATTTT
cdr3_aa: CASSPSRQGNQPQHF
d_call: .
j_call: TRBJ1-5
v_call: TRBV19
clone_size: few

cdr3_nt: TGCGCCAGCAGCTTTTCCATGAGCTCCTACAATGAGCAGTTCTTC
cdr3_aa: CASSFSMSSYNEQFF
d_call: .
j_call: TRBJ2-1
v_call: TRBV5-1
clone_size: few

cdr3_nt: TGTGCCACCAGCAGAGAAAAACTAGCGGGGAGAACAGATACGCAGTATTTT
cdr3_aa: CATSREKLAGRTDTQYF
d_call: TRBD2
j_call: TRBJ2-3
v_call: TRBV15
clone_size: few

cdr3_nt: TGTGCCAGCAGCCAAGATGGGGTAGATACGCAGTATTTT
cdr3_aa: CASSQDGVDTQYF
d_call: .
j_call: TRBJ2-3
v_call: TRBV3-1
clone_size: few

cdr3_nt: TGTGCCAGCAGCTTCACCGGGACAGGGAAATACAATGAGCAGTTCTTC
cdr3_aa: CASSFTGTGKYNEQFF
d_call: TRBD1
j_call: TRBJ2-1
v_call: TRBV7-9
clone_size: .

cdr3_nt: TGCAGCGTCGAAGGTTCGGGGCCAGAGACGACCTTC
cdr3_aa: CSVEGSGPETTF
d_call: .
j_call: TRBJ1-2
v_call: TRBV29-1
clone_size: .

cdr3_nt: TGTGCCAGCAGAACAAAGGGTTCAGGGTATCAAGAGACCCAGTACTTC
cdr3_aa: CASRTKGSGYQETQYF
d_call: .
j_call: TRBJ2-5
v_call: TRBV3-1
clone_size: .

cdr3_nt: TGTGCCAGCAGCGTAGTTAGCGGGGGGTTTTACAATGAGCAGTTCTTC
cdr3_aa: CASSVVSGGFYNEQFF
d_call: TRBD2
j_call: TRBJ2-1
v_call: TRBV9
clone_size: many

cdr3_nt: TGTGCCAGCTGCACCGGACAGGGGGACACTGAAGCTTTCTTT
cdr3_aa: CASCTGQGDTEAFF
d_call: TRBD1
j_call: TRBJ1-1
v_call: TRBV25-1
clone_size: many

cdr3_nt: TGTGCCAGCAGCTCAGGCGGACAGGGAATCAACACTGAAGCTTTCTTT
cdr3_aa: CASSSGGQGINTEAFF
d_call: TRBD1
j_call: TRBJ1-1
v_call: TRBV7-9
clone_size: .

cdr3_nt: TGTGCCAGCAGCCCAGACAGGAAACATGAAAAACTGTTTTTT
cdr3_aa: CASSPDRKHEKLFF
d_call: .
j_call: TRBJ1-4
v_call: TRBV12-3/TRBV12-4
clone_size: .